The 16 T cell receptor beta chains presented below share a single source sample, sequenced in a study of blood T cells in healthy people across ages. For the second PCR, which ran for about 7 to 12 cycles, a sample-barcoded 5' primer and a J-beta primer mix were used. Using its own MiXCR run on the 5' RACE reads, TCRdb lists one record per CDR3 protein. The sample comprises a few hundred thousand distinct CDR3 sequences, roughly half of which are singletons, and around 53% rests with the top ten. Sequencing used blood. These receptors all come from a man aged 60 to 75 in good health.

In this sample, this clonotype turned up a few times. The gene calls are TRBV6-5 and TRBJ2-3, with D unresolved. The CDR3 consists of 12 residues. V was clipped by 6 bases and J by 7 bases, with 11 bases between them. Germline V CDR1 and CDR2: MNHEY, SVGAGI. In DNA, the CDR3 is TGTGCCAGCAGCACCATACAGAATACGCAGTATTTT. Translated: CASSTIQNTQYF.

The chain employs TRBV2 and TRBJ2-1; maybe TRBD2 (6 bases). The CDR3 consists of 14 residues. Trimming stripped 4 bases from V and 6 bases from J, with 13 bases between. Germline loops: CDR1 SNHLY, CDR2 FYNNEI. CDR3 nucleotides: TGTGCCAGCAGTGCGGTGGGAGGTCCCAATGAGCAGTTCTTC. It specifies CASSAVGGPNEQFF.

Only a few counts were recorded for this clonotype. V and J are TRBV9 and TRBJ2-7, with 11 bases identical to TRBD2. This CDR3 has 17 residues. Trimming took 0 bases from V and 3 from J; bases not matched to a gene: 8. The V gene's germline CDR1 is SGDLS and CDR2 YYNGEE. CDR3 amino acids: CASSVAGGTSGYYEQYF. CDR3 coding DNA: TGTGCCAGCAGCGTAGCAGGGGGGACTAGCGGCTACTACGAGCAGTACTTC.

The rearrangement links TRBV6-2 or TRBV6-3 to TRBJ2-5; 14 nucleotides align to TRBD2. The CDR3 runs to 16 residues. Per germline, CDR1 MNHEY and CDR2 SVGEGT. Germline trimming cut 5 bases from V and 1 base from J; bases unmatched to any gene: 3. The CDR3 spells CASSRLAGGAQETQYF. The DNA of the CDR3 is TGTGCCAGCAGTCGACTAGCGGGGGGGGCCCAAGAGACCCAGTACTTC.

The chain combines TRBV7-2 with TRBJ1-2; TRBD1 matches 9 bases. This CDR3 contains 15 residues. Germline CDR1 SGHTA, CDR2 FQGNSA. V lost 5 bases to trimming and J lost 4 bases; unmatched junction nucleotides: 8. Here the CDR3 reads CASSMDRGDPYGYTF. The CDR3 bases are TGTGCCAGCAGCATGGACAGGGGAGATCCCTATGGCTACACCTTC. Complete variable domain (other parts from reference TRBV7-2 and TRBJ1-2): GAGVSQSPSNKVTEKGKDVELRCDPISGHTALYWYRQSLGQGLEFLIYFQGNSAPDKSGLPSDRFSAERTGGSVSTLTIQRTQQEDSAVYLCASSMDRGDPYGYTFGSGTRLTVV.

CDR3 residues: CASSLGGTVLYEQYF. CDR3 in DNA: TGTGCCAGCAGTTTAGGGGGGACAGTCCTCTACGAGCAGTACTTC. The chain is built from TRBV27 and TRBJ2-5, with D possibly matching TRBD1 (7 bases). The tail of the sequence fits TRBJ2-7 better, so the J call may be wrong. The length of the CDR3 is 15 residues. Germline V CDR1 and CDR2: MNHEY, SMNVEV (reference sequence).

This chain connects TRBV3-1 to TRBJ2-2, with 9 bases that match TRBD2. Trimming took 4 bases from V and 5 from J; bases not matched to a gene: 14. There are 18 residues in the CDR3. The V gene's germline CDR1 is LGHDT and CDR2 YNNKEL (reference sequence). CDR3 in DNA: TGTGCCAGCAGCCCGCGTGCTATTAGCGGGAGTGGGACCGGGGAGCTGTTTTTT. Translating gives CASSPRAISGSGTGELFF.

The chain recombines TRBV7-3 with TRBJ2-7, with 7 bases identical to TRBD1. The CDR3 loop spans 13 amino acids. CDR1 SGHTA and CDR2 FQGTGA come from the germline V gene. V shed 1 base and J 6 bases; nucleotides not matched to a gene: 3. The CDR3, as DNA: TGTGCCAGCAGCTTAAAAGGGGGCGGCGAGCAGTACTTC. Translation: CASSLKGGGEQYF.

The genes are TRBV30 and TRBJ2-1; D remains unclear. CDR1 is GTSNPN, CDR2 SVGIG, per germline (reference sequence). V was clipped by 0 bases and J by 3 bases, with 9 bases between them. This CDR3 is 14 amino acids long. CDR3 bases: TGTGCCTGGAGTGTAGGCGACGGCTACAATGAGCAGTTCTTC. Translating gives CAWSVGDGYNEQFF. Full variable domain (rest looked up from reference TRBV30 and TRBJ2-1): SQTIHQWPATLVQPVGSPLSLECTVEGTSNPNLYWYRQAAGRGLQLLFYSVGIGQISSEVPQNLSASRPQDRQFILSSKKLLLSDSGFYLCAWSVGDGYNEQFFGPGTRLTVL.

This clonotype has only one observation. CDR3 protein: CASARKGALDTEAFF. Written as DNA, the CDR3 is TGCGCCAGTGCCCGAAAGGGGGCTTTGGACACTGAAGCTTTCTTT. The V gene is TRBV5-1, the J gene TRBJ1-1; 7 positions match TRBD1. The CDR3 has 15 residues. Losses at the gene ends were 8 bases for V and 3 bases for J; bases not matched to a gene: 13. Germline values: CDR1 SGHRS, CDR2 YFSETQ.

This clonotype was observed a few times. A clone one base away is much larger, so this may be a read error. The chain recombines TRBV30 with TRBJ2-5, with D hard to call. Germline CDR1 and CDR2: GTSNPN and SVGIG (reference sequence). Trimming cost V 3 bases and J 11 bases, with 13 bases left between them. This CDR3 spans 11 amino acids. In DNA, the CDR3 is TGTGCCTGGAGCCGGCGCTATGAGCAGTACTTC. This translates into CAWSRRYEQYF.

This rearrangement joins TRBV20-1 to TRBJ2-4; D perhaps matches TRBD2 (5 bases). This CDR3 comprises 11 residues. Per germline, CDR1 DFQATT and CDR2 SNEGSKA (reference sequence). The ends were cut back, 3 bases at V and 8 bases at J, with 8 bases in the middle. The CDR3 DNA sequence: TGCAGTGCTAGTCACGGGGACATTCAGTACTTC. This translates into CSASHGDIQYF.

In this sample, this clonotype turned up once. A much larger clone lies a single base off, so this may be a read error. V gene TRBV2 combines with J gene TRBJ2-3; TRBD2 matches at 12 bases. The CDR3 runs to 15 residues. CDR1 SNHLY and CDR2 FYNNEI come from the germline V gene. The CDR3 DNA is TGTGCCAGCAGCCTACTAGCGGGGGGCACAGAGACGCAGTATTTT. Amino acids: CASSLLAGGTETQYF.

The J gene is TRBJ2-5, the V gene TRBV20-1, with 9 bases aligning to TRBD1. Germline trimming cut 4 bases from V and 5 bases from J; bases unmatched to any gene: 8. This CDR3 has 14 amino acids. Germline-derived CDR1 and CDR2 are DFQATT and SNEGSKA (reference sequence). For the CDR3, the DNA is TGCAGTGCTAACAGGGGGCGGATCGGGGAGACCCAGTACTTC. Translation gives CSANRGRIGETQYF.

This clonotype was found a few times. A much larger clone lies one base from this, so it may be a read error. The chain recombines TRBV5-1 with TRBJ2-7; unclear D gene. V lost 4 bases, J lost 7 bases, and 18 bases lay in between. Per germline, CDR1 SGHRS and CDR2 YFSETQ. The CDR3 covers 14 residues. This chain's CDR3 is CASSVGSAADEQYF. CDR3 bases: TGCGCCAGCAGCGTAGGATCCGCCGCGGATGAGCAGTACTTC.

This clonotype came up a few times. This chain links TRBV6-5 with TRBJ2-7; D is unresolved. Germline CDR1 reads MNHEY; CDR2 reads SVGAGI. The CDR3 has 14 amino acids. V gave up 6 bases and J gave up 0 bases, with 12 bases separating them. The DNA of the CDR3 is TGTGCCAGCAGCCGGACGAGGAGCTCCTACGAGCAGTACTTC. Protein product: CASSRTRSSYEQYF.